This T cell receptor beta chain was found in a study of identical twins. Points from the study as a whole: Partly confounded zero-insertion analyses could result from invariant MAIT and iNKT cells. Models underestimated TCR alpha sharing (out-of-frame) in monozygotic twins. The study found weaker excess twin sharing in beta out-of-frame sequences.

The CDR3 covers 16 residues. The germline CDR1 and CDR2 sequences are MNHEY and SMNVEV (reference sequence). It was template switching that added a universal primer site, and there were unique molecular identifiers on the cDNA. TCRdb redid the calling of the 5' RACE reads with MiXCR, one entry per CDR3 protein. The sample consists of 1.5 million to 2 million distinct CDR3 sequences, around 33% of them appearing once. In the case of this clonotype: Its antigen remains unknown.

This sequence joins TRBV27 and TRBJ2-4, with a tentative D call TRBD2 (7 bases). The assigned J gene may be wrong: the sequence end matches TRBJ2-5 better. The TCR was taken from a newborn girl in good health. The sequenced material came from cord blood. The DNA of the CDR3 is TGTGCCAGCAGTTTATGGTCTTCGGGGGGCGGAGAGACCCAGTACTTC. This translates into CASSLWSSGGGETQYF.